The T cell receptor (beta chain) under discussion was sequenced for a study of OX40 agonist ivuxolimab in advanced cancers. About the study: All patients had ivuxolimab intravenously every 2 weeks at 0.01 to 10 mg/kg. General study points: Dose levels from 0.1 to 3.0 mg/kg saw CD4+ and CD8+ blood T cells expand clonally by week 6. The expanded peripheral T cells' antigen specificity was not determined.

Assay: immunoSEQ multiplex PCR; the TCRdb copy retains only in-frame clones and omits some. The repertoire holds fewer than 70,000 clones, with 84% as singletons. Details on this clone: Its antigen is undetermined.

The germline V and J ends were trimmed by 5 bases and 0 bases, with 11 bases remaining between them. This CDR3 region has 15 residues. Germline loops: CDR1 MGHDK, CDR2 SYGVNS. Sequences were derived from CD4+ or CD8+ T cells sorted from blood, sampled in a trial of the OX40 agonist ivuxolimab. This receptor was identified in an adult with an advanced solid tumor such as melanoma, head and neck, liver or kidney cancer. The chain joins TRBV25-1 to TRBJ2-1; unclear D gene. CDR3 nucleotide sequence: TGTGCCAGCAGTAGACACTTAAGCTCCTACAATGAGCAGTTCTTC. Its protein product is CASSRHLSSYNEQFF.